The 13 T cell receptor beta chains below come from one sample, sequenced in a study of regulatory T cells in long-lasting Graves disease. Stated time point: newly diagnosed GD, antithyroid drugs for less than 3 months. After RNA was extracted from PBMCs, the TCR library was made from it. With iRepertoire HTBI primers and Arm-PCR of CDR3 regions, TCR beta libraries were built. Using its own MiXCR run on the multiplex PCR reads, TCRdb lists one record per CDR3 protein. The sample lists 510,000 or so distinct CDR3 sequences, around 12% occurring once. This same sample was also taken into another study, of T cells in Graves' hyperthyroidism and ophthalmopathy.

The source was peripheral blood mononuclear cells (PBMCs), collected at new diagnosis, from a patient treated with antithyroid drugs. The receptor source for this set is a woman aged 30 to 39 with Graves disease.

This clonotype was detected many times. The chain is built from TRBV7-2 and TRBJ2-7; 9 positions match TRBD2. Per germline, CDR1 SGHTA and CDR2 FQGNSA. The CDR3 extends over 16 amino acids. J lost 7 bases, V lost 1 base, and 11 bases had no gene match. The CDR3 nucleotides read TGTGCCAGCAGCTTAGGTAGCGGGAGCGCCTCCTTGGAGCAGTACTTC. Translating gives CASSLGSGSASLEQYF.

This clonotype was observed at least ten times. This chain links TRBV30 with TRBJ1-2; TRBD1 is a possible D gene (5 bases). CDR1 and CDR2 (germline): GTSNPN, SVGIG (reference sequence). The germline V and J ends were trimmed by 0 bases and 4 bases, with 9 bases remaining between them. The CDR3 length is 13 residues. The chain's CDR3 is CAWSVKGTYGYTF. Written as DNA, the CDR3 is TGTGCCTGGAGTGTCAAAGGGACCTATGGCTACACCTTC.

In its sample, this clonotype was seen once. The chain uses TRBV9 and TRBJ2-2; D not certain. CDR3 length: 15 residues. CDR1 SGDLS and CDR2 YYNGEE come from the germline V gene. Trimming cost V 0 bases and J 3 bases, with 9 bases left between them. The CDR3 DNA sequence: TGTGCCAGCAGCGTAGGCAGCGCCGACACCGGGGAGCTGTTTTTT. It encodes CASSVGSADTGELFF.

This clonotype occurred many times. J is TRBJ1-4 and V is TRBV28, with D possibly matching TRBD1 (6 bases). Trimming removed 8 bases from V and 6 bases from J, with 13 bases in between. Per the germline V gene, CDR1 is MDHEN and CDR2 is SYDVKM. The CDR3 runs to 13 residues. The CDR3 sequence is CASGLAGDEKLFF. CDR3 sequence (DNA): TGTGCCAGCGGGTTGGCAGGGGATGAAAAACTGTTTTTT.

This clonotype has a count of ten or more. The genes are TRBV13 and TRBJ2-1; 14 bases match TRBD2. Per the germline V gene, CDR1 is PRHDT and CDR2 is FYEKMQ (reference sequence). The CDR3 spans 18 residues. V trimming: 1 base; J trimming: 5 bases; junction bases outside the gene matches: 7. Written as DNA, the CDR3 is TGTGCCAGCAGCTTAGTTGGGACTAGCGGGAGCCCCAACAATGAGCAGTTCTTC. Protein sequence: CASSLVGTSGSPNNEQFF.

This clonotype was counted many times. The chain combines TRBV2 with TRBJ2-2, with 8 bases lining up with TRBD1. Per germline, CDR1 SNHLY and CDR2 FYNNEI. The CDR3 extends over 16 amino acids. V lost 2 bases to trimming and J lost 7 bases; unmatched junction nucleotides: 9. Here the CDR3 DNA reads TGTGCCAGCAGTGAATTGTGGCAGGGGGCAAACGGGGAGCTGTTTTTT. It translates to CASSELWQGANGELFF.

This clonotype was observed at least ten times. The chain is built from TRBV28 and TRBJ2-7; D is unresolved. This CDR3 region has 12 residues. Trimming shortened V by 3 bases and J by 2 bases, and 5 bases separated the two germline ends. From germline, CDR1 is MDHEN and CDR2 SYDVKM. DNA of the CDR3: TGTGCCAGCAGTTTTAAAACCTACGAGCAGTACTTC. This gives the protein CASSFKTYEQYF.

V usage is TRBV28 and J usage is TRBJ2-2, with TRBD2 matching 10 bases. V gave up 3 bases and J gave up 3 bases; unmatched junction bases: 7. Germline CDR1 reads MDHEN; CDR2 reads SYDVKM. The CDR3 contains 17 residues. In nucleotides, the CDR3 is TGTGCCAGCAGTTTCCAGATAGCGGGAGGCGACACCGGGGAGCTGTTTTTT. Translation gives CASSFQIAGGDTGELFF.

Of note for this clonotype: This may come from a read error, since a much larger clone is one base off. This chain uses TRBV12-3 or TRBV12-4 with TRBJ2-2; the D gene is possibly TRBD2 (5 bases). CDR3 length: 13 amino acids. DNA for the CDR3: TGTGCCAGCAGCCCGGCTATCACCGGGGAGCTGTGTTTT. Encoded protein: CASSPAITGELCF.

This clonotype has at least ten counts. The chain couples TRBV27 to TRBJ2-1; D is unresolved. The CDR3 is 13 amino acids. The germline gives CDR1 MNHEY, CDR2 SMNVEV (reference sequence). V was cut by 8 bases and J by 5 bases, with 13 bases left in between. The CDR3 reads CASGPRGDNEQFF. CDR3 in DNA: TGTGCCAGCGGTCCCCGTGGGGACAATGAGCAGTTCTTC.

The CDR3: CASSFRSGRGNEQFF. In DNA, the CDR3 is TGCGCCAGCAGCTTTCGCAGCGGGAGGGGAAATGAGCAGTTCTTC. The J gene is TRBJ2-1, the V gene TRBV5-1; 10 bases agree with TRBD2. Germline V CDR1 and CDR2: SGHRS, YFSETQ. The V segment lost 2 bases and the J segment 7 bases; nucleotides outside the gene matches: 6. This CDR3 has 15 amino acids.

As regards this clonotype: Since a much larger clone is just one base distant, this may be a read error. The chain employs TRBV13 and TRBJ2-1; no clear D gene. The CDR3 totals 13 residues. CDR1 and CDR2 (germline): PRHDT, FYEKMQ (reference sequence). The V end was cut by 4 bases, the J end by 13 bases, with 17 bases between. The CDR3 coding sequence is TGTGCCAGCAGCTCCCGTGGGGAAGAGACCCAGTTCTTC. Its translation is CASSSRGEETQFF.

This clonotype was counted at least ten times. The rearrangement uses TRBV24-1 and TRBJ2-3; 11 bases align to TRBD2. Germline assignment: CDR1 KGHDR and CDR2 SFDVKD. The CDR3 totals 16 residues. The junction had 3 bases not matched to a gene; V was cut back by 2 bases and J by 3 bases. CDR3 amino acids: CATSDYLAGGTDTQYF. The CDR3 nucleotides read TGTGCCACCAGTGATTACCTAGCGGGAGGAACAGATACGCAGTATTTT.